Below, 9 T cell receptor beta chains from the same sample are listed, as sequenced in a study of Graves' ophthalmopathy and Graves' hyperthyroidism. The sequenced template was RNA, covering the TCR beta CDR3 region. HTBI primers were employed in first-round RT-PCR, then a second-round multiplex PCR followed. One entry per CDR3 protein, called by TCRdb with MiXCR from the multiplex PCR reads. The sample lists around 1,000,000 distinct CDR3 sequences, less than 45% occurring once. The sequencing input was peripheral blood or thyroid tissue (not recorded which). These receptors all stem from an adult man with Graves' hyperthyroidism.

There are a few counts of this clonotype. The chain couples TRBV20-1 to TRBJ2-7, with D tentatively TRBD1 (6 bases). Germline CDR1 and CDR2: DFQATT and SNEGSKA (reference sequence). The CDR3 totals 16 residues. The V end lost 3 bases, the J end lost 7 bases, and 25 bases lay between the germline ends. In nucleotides, the CDR3 is TGCAGTGCTAGGGGGCGAAGGACAGAGACCCCTCGGGAGCAGTACTTC. It translates to CSARGRRTETPREQYF.

V gene TRBV11-2 combines with J gene TRBJ1-1; unclear D gene. The length of the CDR3 is 13 residues. Germline assignment: CDR1 SGHAT and CDR2 FQNNGV. Trimming left V 7 bases short and J 1 base short, with 10 bases between. The CDR3 loop reads CASTGLGNTEAFF. For the CDR3, the DNA is TGTGCCAGCACTGGACTGGGGAACACTGAAGCTTTCTTT. The whole variable domain, filled in from reference TRBV11-2 and TRBJ1-1, reads EAGVAQSPRYKIIEKRQSVAFWCNPISGHATLYWYQQILGQGPKLLIQFQNNGVVDDSQLPKDRFSAERLKGVDSTLKIQPAKLEDSAVYLCASTGLGNTEAFFGQGTRLTVV.

Ten or more counts support this clonotype. The rearrangement uses TRBV2 and TRBJ2-7; D is uncertain. Germline V gene sequence: CDR1 SNHLY, CDR2 FYNNEI. The CDR3 totals 14 residues. V lost 7 bases, J lost 0 bases, and 13 bases lay in between. The CDR3 is CASTVWVSSYEQYF. Here the CDR3 DNA reads TGTGCCAGCACTGTTTGGGTCTCCTCCTACGAGCAGTACTTC. Using reference TRBV2 and TRBJ2-7 for the parts outside the CDR3, the full variable domain is EPEVTQTPSHQVTQMGQEVILRCVPISNHLYFYWYRQILGQKVEFLVSFYNNEISEKSEIFDDQFSVERPDGSNFTLKIRSTKLEDSAMYFCASTVWVSSYEQYFGPGTRLTVT.

This clonotype turned up a few times. This chain joins TRBV20-1 and TRBJ1-3; D unclear. CDR3 size: 15 residues. The V end lost 0 bases, the J end lost 3 bases, and 12 bases lay between the germline ends. Germline CDR1 and CDR2: DFQATT and SNEGSKA (reference sequence). CDR3 DNA sequence: TGCAGTGCTAGAGATAGGAGGTTGTTTGGAAACACCATATATTTT. As protein: CSARDRRLFGNTIYF.

A few counts support this clonotype. V is TRBV3-1 and J is TRBJ1-2; no reliable D call. Germline-derived CDR1 and CDR2 are LGHDT and YNNKEL (reference sequence). CDR3 length: 13 amino acids. V lost 1 base and J lost 12, with 15 bases in between. The CDR3 DNA is TGTGCCAGCAGCCAAGTCTCCGGGAGTCGCCACACCTTC. It translates to CASSQVSGSRHTF.

The table lists this clonotype with a count of one. The chain employs TRBV29-1 and TRBJ2-7; 7 nucleotides line up with TRBD2. Germline V gene data show CDR1 as SQVTM and CDR2 as ANQGSEA. Trimming took 5 bases from V and 3 from J; bases not matched to a gene: 4. CDR3 size: 12 residues. Written as DNA, the CDR3 is TGCAGCGTTCTAAGGGACTACTACGAGCAGTACTTC. Translation gives CSVLRDYYEQYF.

This clonotype was observed a single time. The gene calls are TRBV24-1 and TRBJ2-2; TRBD1 might be the D (6 bases). This CDR3 is 15 amino acids long. V lost 2 bases and J lost 8, with 14 bases in between. CDR1 and CDR2 (germline): KGHDR, SFDVKD. CDR3 coding DNA: TGTGCCACCAGTGATTCGTCAGGGGACCTTGGGGAGCTGTTTTTT. It encodes CATSDSSGDLGELFF.

This clonotype was recorded at least ten times. V is TRBV20-1 and J is TRBJ1-2, with D tentatively TRBD1 (6 bases). The CDR3 sequence is 17 residues long. V was shortened by 6 bases and J by 5 bases, with 28 bases between the two germline ends. Germline CDR1 is DFQATT and CDR2 is SNEGSKA (reference sequence). The CDR3 DNA reads as TGCAGTGCCACCAAACTGCCGGGCCCTCCTCAGGGGTATGGCTACACCTTC. This encodes CSATKLPGPPQGYGYTF.

Worth noting for this clonotype: The conserved final phenylalanine or tryptophan is absent from the CDR3, which likely points to a read error. Because the CDR3's place on the DNA is in doubt, the DNA is left out and the CDR3 is given as listed by TCRdb. This rearrangement joins TRBV19 to TRBJ1-1. The CDR3 numbers 9 amino acids, ends counted. The germline CDR1 and CDR2 sequences are LNHDA and SQIVND (reference sequence). Here the CDR3 reads CASSIAGFS.